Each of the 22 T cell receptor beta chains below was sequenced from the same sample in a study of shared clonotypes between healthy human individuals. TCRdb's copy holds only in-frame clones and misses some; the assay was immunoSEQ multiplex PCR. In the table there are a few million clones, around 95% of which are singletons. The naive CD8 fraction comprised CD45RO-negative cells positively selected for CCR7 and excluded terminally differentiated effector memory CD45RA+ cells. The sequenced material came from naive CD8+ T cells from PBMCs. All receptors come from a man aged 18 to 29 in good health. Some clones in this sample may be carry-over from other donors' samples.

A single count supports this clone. The CDR3 DNA sequence: TGCAGCGTTGTCGACAGGGGGTTCGGCTCCTACAATGAGCAGTTCTTC. Residues: CSVVDRGFGSYNEQFF. The rearrangement links TRBV29-1 to TRBJ2-1; 9 bases are a match to TRBD1. The CDR3 has 16 amino acids. Germline V gene lookup returns CDR1 SQVTM and CDR2 ANQGSEA. V lost 4 bases, J lost 0 bases, and 7 bases stayed unmatched.

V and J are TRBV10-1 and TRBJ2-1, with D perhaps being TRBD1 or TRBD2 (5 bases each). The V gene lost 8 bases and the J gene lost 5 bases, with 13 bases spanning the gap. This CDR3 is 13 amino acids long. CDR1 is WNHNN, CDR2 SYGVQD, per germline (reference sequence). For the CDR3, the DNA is TGCGCCAGCGGAGGACAAGTGAACAATGAGCAGTTCTTC. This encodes CASGGQVNNEQFF.

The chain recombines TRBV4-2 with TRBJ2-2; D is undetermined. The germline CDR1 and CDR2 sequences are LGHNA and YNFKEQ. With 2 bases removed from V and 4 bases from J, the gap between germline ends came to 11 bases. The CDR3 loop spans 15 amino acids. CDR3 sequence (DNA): TGTGCCAGCAGCCAATCGGTCACGATCACCGGGGAGCTGTTTTTT. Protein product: CASSQSVTITGELFF.

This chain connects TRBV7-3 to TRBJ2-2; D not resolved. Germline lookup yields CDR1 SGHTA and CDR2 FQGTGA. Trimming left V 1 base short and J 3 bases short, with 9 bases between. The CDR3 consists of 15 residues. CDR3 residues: CASSLNGLHTGELFF. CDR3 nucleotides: TGTGCCAGCAGCTTAAATGGTCTTCACACCGGGGAGCTGTTTTTT.

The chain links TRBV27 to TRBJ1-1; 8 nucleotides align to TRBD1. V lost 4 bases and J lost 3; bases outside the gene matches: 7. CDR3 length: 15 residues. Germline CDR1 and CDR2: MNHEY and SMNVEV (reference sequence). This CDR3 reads CASSSETGVDTEAFF. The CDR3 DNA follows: TGTGCCAGCAGTTCCGAGACAGGGGTGGACACTGAAGCTTTCTTT.

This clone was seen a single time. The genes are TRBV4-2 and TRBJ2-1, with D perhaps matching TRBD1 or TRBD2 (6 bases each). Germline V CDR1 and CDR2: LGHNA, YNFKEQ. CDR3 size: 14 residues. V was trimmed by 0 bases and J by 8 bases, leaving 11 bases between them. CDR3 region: CASSQDYGGHEQFF. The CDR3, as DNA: TGTGCCAGCAGCCAAGATTATGGGGGGCATGAGCAGTTCTTC.

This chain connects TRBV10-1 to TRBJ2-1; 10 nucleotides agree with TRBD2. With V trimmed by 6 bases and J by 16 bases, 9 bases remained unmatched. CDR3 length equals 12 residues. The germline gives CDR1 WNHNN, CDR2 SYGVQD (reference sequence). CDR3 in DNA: TGCGCCAGCAGCGATGGACTAGCGGCCTACTTCTTC. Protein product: CASSDGLAAYFF.

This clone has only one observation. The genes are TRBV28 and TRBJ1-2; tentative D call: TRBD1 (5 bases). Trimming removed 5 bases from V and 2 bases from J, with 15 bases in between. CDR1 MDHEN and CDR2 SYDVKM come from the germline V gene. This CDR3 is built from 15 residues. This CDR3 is CASSTSREGNYGYTF. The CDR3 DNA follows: TGTGCCAGCAGTACCTCCAGGGAGGGAAACTATGGCTACACCTTC.

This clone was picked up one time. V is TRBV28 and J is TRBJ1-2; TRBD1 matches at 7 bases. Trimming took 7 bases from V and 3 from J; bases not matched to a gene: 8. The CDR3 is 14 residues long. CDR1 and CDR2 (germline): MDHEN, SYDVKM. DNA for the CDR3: TGTGCCAGCACGGGGCAGGGGGAAGACTATGGCTACACCTTC. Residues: CASTGQGEDYGYTF.

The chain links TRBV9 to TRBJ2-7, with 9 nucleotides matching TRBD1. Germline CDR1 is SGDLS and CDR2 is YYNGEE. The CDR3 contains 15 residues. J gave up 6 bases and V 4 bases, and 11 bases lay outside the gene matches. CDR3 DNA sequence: TGTGCCAGCAGCTCCAACAGGGGGCTAACGGGCGAGCAGTACTTC. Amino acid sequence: CASSSNRGLTGEQYF.

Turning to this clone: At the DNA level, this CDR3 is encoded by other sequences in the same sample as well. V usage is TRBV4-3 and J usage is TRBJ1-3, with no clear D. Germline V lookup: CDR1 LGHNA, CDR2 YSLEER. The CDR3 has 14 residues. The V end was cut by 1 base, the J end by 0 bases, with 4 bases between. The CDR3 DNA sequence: TGCGCCAGCAGCCAAGGGACCTCTGGAAACACCATATATTTT. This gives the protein CASSQGTSGNTIYF.

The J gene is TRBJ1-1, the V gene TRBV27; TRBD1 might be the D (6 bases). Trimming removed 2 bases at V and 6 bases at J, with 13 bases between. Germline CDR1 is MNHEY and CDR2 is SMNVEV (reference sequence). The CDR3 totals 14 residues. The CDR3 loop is CASSLIPGAPEAFF. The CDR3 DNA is TGTGCCAGCAGTTTAATCCCAGGGGCCCCTGAAGCTTTCTTT.

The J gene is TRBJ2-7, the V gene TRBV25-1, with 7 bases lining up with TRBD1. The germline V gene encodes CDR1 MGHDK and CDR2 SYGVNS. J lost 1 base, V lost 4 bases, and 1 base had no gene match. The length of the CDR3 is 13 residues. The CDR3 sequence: CASSAGQSYEQYF. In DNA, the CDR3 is TGTGCCAGCAGTGCGGGACAGTCCTACGAGCAGTACTTC.

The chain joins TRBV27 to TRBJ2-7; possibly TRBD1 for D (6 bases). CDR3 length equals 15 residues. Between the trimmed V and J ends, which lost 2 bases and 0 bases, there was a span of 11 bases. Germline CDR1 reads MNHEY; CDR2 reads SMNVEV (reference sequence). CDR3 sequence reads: CASSLVTGSSYEQYF. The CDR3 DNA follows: TGTGCCAGCAGTTTAGTTACAGGGAGCTCCTACGAGCAGTACTTC.

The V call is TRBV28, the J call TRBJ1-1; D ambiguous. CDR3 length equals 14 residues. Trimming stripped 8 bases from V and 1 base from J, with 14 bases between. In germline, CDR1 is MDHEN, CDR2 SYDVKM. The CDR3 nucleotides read TGTGCCAGCCTAACGAGGGTAGGGAACACTGAAGCTTTCTTT. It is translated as CASLTRVGNTEAFF. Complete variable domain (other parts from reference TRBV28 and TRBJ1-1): DVKVTQSSRYLVKRTGEKVFLECVQDMDHENMFWYRQDPGLGLRLIYFSYDVKMKEKGDIPEGYSVSREKKERFSLILESASTNQTSMYLCASLTRVGNTEAFFGQGTRLTVV.

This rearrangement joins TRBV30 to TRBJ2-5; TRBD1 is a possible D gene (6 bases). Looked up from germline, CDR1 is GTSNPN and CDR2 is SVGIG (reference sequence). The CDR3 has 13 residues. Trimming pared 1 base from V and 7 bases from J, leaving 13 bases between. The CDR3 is CAWSGQEWATQYF. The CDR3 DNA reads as TGTGCCTGGAGTGGACAGGAATGGGCGACCCAGTACTTC. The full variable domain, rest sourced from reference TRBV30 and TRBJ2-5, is SQTIHQWPATLVQPVGSPLSLECTVEGTSNPNLYWYRQAAGRGLQLLFYSVGIGQISSEVPQNLSASRPQDRQFILSSKKLLLSDSGFYLCAWSGQEWATQYFGPGTRLLVL.

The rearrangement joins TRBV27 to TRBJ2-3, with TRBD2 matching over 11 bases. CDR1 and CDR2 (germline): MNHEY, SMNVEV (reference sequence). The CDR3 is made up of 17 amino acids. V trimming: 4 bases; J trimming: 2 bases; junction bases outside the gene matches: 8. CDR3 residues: CASSSRVAGGPTDTQYF. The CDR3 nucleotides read TGTGCCAGCAGTTCGAGGGTAGCGGGAGGGCCCACAGATACGCAGTATTTT.

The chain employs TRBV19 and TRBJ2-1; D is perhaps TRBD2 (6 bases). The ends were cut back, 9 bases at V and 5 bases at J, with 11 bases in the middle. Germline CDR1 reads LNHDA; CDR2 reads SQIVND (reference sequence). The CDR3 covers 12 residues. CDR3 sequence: CASRDWNNEQFF. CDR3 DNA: TGTGCCAGCCGGGACTGGAACAATGAGCAGTTCTTC.

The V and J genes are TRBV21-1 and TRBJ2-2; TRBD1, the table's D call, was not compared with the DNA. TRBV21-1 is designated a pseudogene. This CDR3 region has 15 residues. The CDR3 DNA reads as TGTGCCAGCCATAAAGGGGCGCACCAGTCCGGGGAGCTGTTTTTT. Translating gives CASHKGAHQSGELFF.

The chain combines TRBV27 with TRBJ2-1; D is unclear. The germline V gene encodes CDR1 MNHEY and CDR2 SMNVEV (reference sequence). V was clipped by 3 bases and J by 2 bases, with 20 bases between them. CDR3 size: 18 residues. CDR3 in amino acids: CASSFITLRGRTYNEQFF. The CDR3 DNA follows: TGTGCCAGCAGTTTCATTACCCTCCGTGGGCGTACCTACAATGAGCAGTTCTTC.

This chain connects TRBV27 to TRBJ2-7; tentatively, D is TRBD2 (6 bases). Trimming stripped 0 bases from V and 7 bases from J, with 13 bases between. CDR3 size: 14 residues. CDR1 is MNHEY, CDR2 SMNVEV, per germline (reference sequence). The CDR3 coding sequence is TGTGCCAGCAGTTTATCAGGAGGGGCGAGAGAGCAGTACTTC. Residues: CASSLSGGAREQYF.

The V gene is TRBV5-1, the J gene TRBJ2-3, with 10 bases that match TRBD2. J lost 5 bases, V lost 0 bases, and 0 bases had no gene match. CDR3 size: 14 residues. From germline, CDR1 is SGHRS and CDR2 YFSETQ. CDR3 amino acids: CASSLGLAGDTQYF. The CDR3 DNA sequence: TGCGCCAGCAGCTTGGGACTAGCGGGAGATACGCAGTATTTT. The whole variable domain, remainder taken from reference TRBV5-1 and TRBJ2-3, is KAGVTQTPRYLIKTRGQQVTLSCSPISGHRSVSWYQQTPGQGLQFLFEYFSETQRNKGNFPGRFSGRQFSNSRSEMNVSTLELGDSALYLCASSLGLAGDTQYFGPGTRLTVL.